This TCR beta chain appears in the sequencing data of a study of CD8+CD57+ T cells in acquired aplastic anemia. Study outcomes and limitations: Significant differences in CD8+ Simpson's diversity were not observed between patients and controls. Sharing between patients and controls was observed for twenty-nine CD8+ CDR3 sequences.

CDR1 and CDR2 (germline): SGHAT, FQNNGV. The CDR3 spans 15 residues. V gave up 4 bases and J gave up 4 bases; unmatched junction bases: 8. An expansion of CD8+CD57+ cells by flow cytometry had been shown in patients chosen for sequencing. Severe acquired aplastic anemia was present in all patients. By the time of blood sampling, patients had still received no therapy. Remarks on this clonotype: Its antigen is unknown.

CDR3 and TCR beta VDJ profiling relied on genomic DNA as the template. TCRdb re-called the reads with MiXCR, one entry per CDR3 protein. The top ten hold approximately 3% of the sample, which has around 160,000 distinct CDR3 sequences, roughly 48% seen once. The sequence was collected from a human donor with aplastic anemia. The chain joins TRBV11-2 to TRBJ2-3, with 7 nucleotides matching TRBD1. Sequencing input: sorted CD4+, CD8+, or CD8+CD57+ T cells (not recorded which) from PBMCs. The DNA of the CDR3 is TGTGCCAGCAGCTCGGACAGGCACTCCGCAGATACGCAGTATTTT. It translates to CASSSDRHSADTQYF.